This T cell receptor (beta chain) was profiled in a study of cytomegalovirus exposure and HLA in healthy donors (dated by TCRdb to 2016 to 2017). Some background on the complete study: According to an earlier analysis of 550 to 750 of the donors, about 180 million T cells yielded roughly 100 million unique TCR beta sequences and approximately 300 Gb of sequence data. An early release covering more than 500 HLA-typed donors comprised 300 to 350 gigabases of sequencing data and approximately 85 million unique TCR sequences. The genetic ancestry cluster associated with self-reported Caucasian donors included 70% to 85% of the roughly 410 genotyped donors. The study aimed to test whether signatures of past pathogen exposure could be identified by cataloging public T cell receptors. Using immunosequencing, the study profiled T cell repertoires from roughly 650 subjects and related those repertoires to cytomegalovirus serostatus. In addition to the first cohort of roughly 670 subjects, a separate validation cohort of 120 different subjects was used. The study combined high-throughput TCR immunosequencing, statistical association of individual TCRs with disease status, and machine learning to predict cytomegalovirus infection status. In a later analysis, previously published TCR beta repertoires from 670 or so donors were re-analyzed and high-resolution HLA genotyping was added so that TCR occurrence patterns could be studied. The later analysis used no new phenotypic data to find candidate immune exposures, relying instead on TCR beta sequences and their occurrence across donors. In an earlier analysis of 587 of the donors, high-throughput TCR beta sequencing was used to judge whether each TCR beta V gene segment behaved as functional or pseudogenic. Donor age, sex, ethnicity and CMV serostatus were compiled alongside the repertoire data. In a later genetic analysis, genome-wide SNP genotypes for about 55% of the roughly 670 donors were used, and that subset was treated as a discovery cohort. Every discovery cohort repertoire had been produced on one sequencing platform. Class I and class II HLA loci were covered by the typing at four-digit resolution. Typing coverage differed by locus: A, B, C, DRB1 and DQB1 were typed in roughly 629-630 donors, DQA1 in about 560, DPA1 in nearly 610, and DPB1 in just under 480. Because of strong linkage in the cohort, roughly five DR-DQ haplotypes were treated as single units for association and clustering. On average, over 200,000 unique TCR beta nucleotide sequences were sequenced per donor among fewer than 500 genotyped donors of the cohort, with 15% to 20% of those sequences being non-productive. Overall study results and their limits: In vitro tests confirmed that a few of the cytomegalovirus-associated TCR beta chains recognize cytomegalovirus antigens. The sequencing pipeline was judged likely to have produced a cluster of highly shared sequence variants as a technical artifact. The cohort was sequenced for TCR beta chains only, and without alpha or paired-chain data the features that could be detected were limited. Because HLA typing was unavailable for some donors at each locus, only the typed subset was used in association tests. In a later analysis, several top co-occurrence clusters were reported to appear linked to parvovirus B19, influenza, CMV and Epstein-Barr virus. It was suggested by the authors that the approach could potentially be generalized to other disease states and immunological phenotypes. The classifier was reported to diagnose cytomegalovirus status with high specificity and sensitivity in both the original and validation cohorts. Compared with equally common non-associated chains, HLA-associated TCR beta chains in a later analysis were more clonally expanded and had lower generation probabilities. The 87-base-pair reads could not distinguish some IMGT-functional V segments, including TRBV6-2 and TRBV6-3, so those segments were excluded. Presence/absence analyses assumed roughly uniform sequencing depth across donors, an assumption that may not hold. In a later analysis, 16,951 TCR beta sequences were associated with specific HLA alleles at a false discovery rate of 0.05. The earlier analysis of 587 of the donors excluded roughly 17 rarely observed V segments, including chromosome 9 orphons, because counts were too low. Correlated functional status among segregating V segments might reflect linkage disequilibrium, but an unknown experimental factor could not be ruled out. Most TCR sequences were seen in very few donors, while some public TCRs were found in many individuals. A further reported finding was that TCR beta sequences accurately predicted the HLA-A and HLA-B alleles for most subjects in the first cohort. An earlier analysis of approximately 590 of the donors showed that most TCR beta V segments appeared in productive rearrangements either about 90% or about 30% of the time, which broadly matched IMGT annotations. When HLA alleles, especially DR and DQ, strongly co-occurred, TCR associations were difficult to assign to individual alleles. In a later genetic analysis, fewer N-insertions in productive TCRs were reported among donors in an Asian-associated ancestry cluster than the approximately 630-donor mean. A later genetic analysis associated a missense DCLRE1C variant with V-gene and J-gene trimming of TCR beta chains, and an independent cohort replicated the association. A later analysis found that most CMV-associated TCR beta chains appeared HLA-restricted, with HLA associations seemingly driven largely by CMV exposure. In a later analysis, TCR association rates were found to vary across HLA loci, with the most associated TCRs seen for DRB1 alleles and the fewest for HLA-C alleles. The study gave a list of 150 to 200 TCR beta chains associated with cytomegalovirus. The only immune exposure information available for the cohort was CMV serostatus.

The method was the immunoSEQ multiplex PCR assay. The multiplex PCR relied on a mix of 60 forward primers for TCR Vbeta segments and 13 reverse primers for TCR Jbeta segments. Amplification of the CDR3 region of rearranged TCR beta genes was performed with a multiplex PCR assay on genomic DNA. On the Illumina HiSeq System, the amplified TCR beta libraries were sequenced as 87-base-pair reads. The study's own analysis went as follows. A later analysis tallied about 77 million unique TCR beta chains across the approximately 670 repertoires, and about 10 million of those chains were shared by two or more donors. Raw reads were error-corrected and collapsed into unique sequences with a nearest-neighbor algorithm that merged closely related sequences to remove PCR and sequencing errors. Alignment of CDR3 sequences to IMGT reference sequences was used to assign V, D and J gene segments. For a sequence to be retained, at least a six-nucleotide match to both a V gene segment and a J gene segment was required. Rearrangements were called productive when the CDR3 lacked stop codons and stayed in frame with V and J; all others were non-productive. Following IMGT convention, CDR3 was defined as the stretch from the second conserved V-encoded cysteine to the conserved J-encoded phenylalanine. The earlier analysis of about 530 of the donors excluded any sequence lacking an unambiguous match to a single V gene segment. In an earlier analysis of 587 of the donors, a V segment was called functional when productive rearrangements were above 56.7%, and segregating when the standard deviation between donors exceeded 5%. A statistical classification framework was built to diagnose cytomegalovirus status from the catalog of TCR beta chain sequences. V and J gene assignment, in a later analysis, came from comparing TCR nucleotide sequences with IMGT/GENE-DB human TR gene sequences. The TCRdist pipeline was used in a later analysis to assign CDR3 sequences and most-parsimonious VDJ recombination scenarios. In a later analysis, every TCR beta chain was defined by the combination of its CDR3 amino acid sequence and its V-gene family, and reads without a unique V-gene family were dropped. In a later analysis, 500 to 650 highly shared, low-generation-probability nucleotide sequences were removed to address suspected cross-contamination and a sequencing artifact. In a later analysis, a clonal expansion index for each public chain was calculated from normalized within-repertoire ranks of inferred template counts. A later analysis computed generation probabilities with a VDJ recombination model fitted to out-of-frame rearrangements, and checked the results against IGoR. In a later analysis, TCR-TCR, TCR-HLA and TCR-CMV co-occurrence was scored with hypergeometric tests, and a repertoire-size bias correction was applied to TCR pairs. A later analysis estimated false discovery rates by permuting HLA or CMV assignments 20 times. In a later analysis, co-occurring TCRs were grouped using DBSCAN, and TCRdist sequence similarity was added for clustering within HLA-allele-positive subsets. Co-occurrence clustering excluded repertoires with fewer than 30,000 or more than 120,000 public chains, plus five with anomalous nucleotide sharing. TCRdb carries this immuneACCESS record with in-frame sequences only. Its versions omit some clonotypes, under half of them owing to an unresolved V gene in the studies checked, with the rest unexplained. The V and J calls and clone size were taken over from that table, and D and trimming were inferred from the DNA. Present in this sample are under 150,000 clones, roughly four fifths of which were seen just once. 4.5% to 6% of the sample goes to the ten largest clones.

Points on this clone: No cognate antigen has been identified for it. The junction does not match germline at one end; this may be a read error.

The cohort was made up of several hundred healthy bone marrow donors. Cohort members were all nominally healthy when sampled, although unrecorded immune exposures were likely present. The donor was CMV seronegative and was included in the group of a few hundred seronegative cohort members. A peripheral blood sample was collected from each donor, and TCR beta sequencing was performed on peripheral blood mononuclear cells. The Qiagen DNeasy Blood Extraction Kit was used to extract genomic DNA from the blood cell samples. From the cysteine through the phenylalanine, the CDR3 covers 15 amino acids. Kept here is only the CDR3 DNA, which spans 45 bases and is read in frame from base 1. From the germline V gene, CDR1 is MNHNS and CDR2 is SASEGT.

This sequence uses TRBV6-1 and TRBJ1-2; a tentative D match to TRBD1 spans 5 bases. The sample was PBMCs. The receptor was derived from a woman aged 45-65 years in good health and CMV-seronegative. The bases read TGTGCCAGCAGTGAAACACCCTATCGACAGAATGGCTACCCCTTC. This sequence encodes CASSETPYRQNGYPF.